Below are 20 T cell receptor beta chains sequenced from a single sample in a study of blood T cell repertoires in COVID-19. This table comes from immunoSEQ multiplex PCR, and its TCRdb copy is limited to in-frame clones, with some not included. Among more than 250,000 clones, 75% to 90% were seen once, and the ten largest hold about 4.9%. The sample taken for sequencing was peripheral blood. The receptors were sampled from a man between 60 and 75 years old who had recovered from COVID-19.

V gene TRBV6-5 combines with J gene TRBJ1-6; 9 bases line up with TRBD1. With V trimmed by 2 bases and J by 10 bases, 6 bases remained unmatched. The CDR3 has 15 residues. CDR1 MNHEY and CDR2 SVGAGI come from the germline V gene. The CDR3 region has the DNA TGTGCCAGCAGTTACGGAGGGACAGGGAGCTCACCCCTCCACTTT. Translating gives CASSYGGTGSSPLHF.

This clone was seen just once. The chain recombines TRBV7-3 with TRBJ1-2; D is undetermined. Germline CDR1 and CDR2: SGHTA and FQGTGA. The CDR3 length is 13 residues. V was trimmed by 2 bases and J by 2 bases, leaving 6 bases between them. CDR3: CASSLGTNYGYTF. CDR3 in DNA: TGTGCCAGCAGCTTAGGCACCAACTATGGCTACACCTTC.

This chain uses TRBV3-1 (or the pseudogene TRBV3-2) with TRBJ2-5; D is perhaps TRBD2 (5 bases). Looked up from germline, CDR1 is LGHDT and CDR2 is YNNKEL (reference sequence). This CDR3 comprises 15 residues. V was clipped by 4 bases and J by 5 bases, with 17 bases between them. For the CDR3, the DNA is TGTGCCAGCAGCCCTTCCGGACTCCGTGGGGAGACCCAGTACTTC. Residues: CASSPSGLRGETQYF.

The chain has TRBV18 and TRBJ1-3, with D hard to call. The V gene's germline CDR1 is KGHSH and CDR2 LQKENI. The V end lost 6 bases, the J end lost 0 bases, and 9 bases lay between the germline ends. The CDR3 covers 14 residues. The CDR3, as DNA: TGTGCCAGCTCGAGTGAGAGCTCTGGAAACACCATATATTTT. As protein: CASSSESSGNTIYF.

The table lists this clone with a few counts. V is TRBV24-1 and J is TRBJ1-5, with TRBD1 identical over 8 bases. The germline V gene has CDR1 KGHDR and CDR2 SFDVKD. The CDR3 has 15 amino acids. The ends lost 4 bases at V and 1 base at J; junction bases unmatched: 2. In nucleotides, the CDR3 is TGTGCCACCAGTGAACAGGGGGGAAGCAATCAGCCCCAGCATTTT. It translates to CATSEQGGSNQPQHF.

The V gene is TRBV10-3, the J gene TRBJ2-7; 9 bases match TRBD1. Germline CDR1 and CDR2: ENHRY and SYGVKD. The CDR3 loop spans 14 amino acids. J gave up 4 bases and V 10 bases, and 11 bases lay outside the gene matches. The CDR3 spells CASYLGQGVYEQYF. CDR3 DNA: TGTGCCAGTTACTTGGGACAGGGAGTATACGAGCAGTACTTC.

V is TRBV7-2 and J is TRBJ2-2, with a weak D call TRBD2 (6 bases). This CDR3 contains 14 residues. V was pared by 3 bases and J by 1 base, with 6 bases between. The germline gives CDR1 SGHTA, CDR2 FQGNSA. The CDR3 region is CASSFGGNTGELFF. The CDR3, as DNA: TGTGCCAGCAGCTTCGGGGGGAACACCGGGGAGCTGTTTTTT.

This clone has more than one count but fewer than ten. The chain couples TRBV19 to TRBJ2-7, with a weak D call TRBD1 (6 bases). The CDR3 runs to 16 residues. V lost 2 bases and J 2 bases, leaving 16 bases between the germline ends. Germline CDR1 LNHDA, CDR2 SQIVND (reference sequence). CDR3 protein: CASSIWWKGVPYEQYF. In nucleotides, the CDR3 is TGTGCCAGTAGTATATGGTGGAAGGGGGTACCCTACGAGCAGTACTTC. The variable domain in full, with the rest retrieved from reference TRBV19 and TRBJ2-7, is DGGITQSPKYLFRKEGQNVTLSCEQNLNHDAMYWYRQDPGQGLRLIYYSQIVNDFQKGDIAEGYSVSREKKESFPLTVTSAQKNPTAFYLCASSIWWKGVPYEQYFGPGTRLTVT.

The chain carries TRBV5-4 and TRBJ1-2, with D possibly TRBD1 on 5 matching bases. The germline CDR1 and CDR2 sequences are SGHNT and YYREEE (reference sequence). There are 13 residues in the CDR3. V gave up 1 base and J gave up 7 bases, with 11 bases separating them. As DNA, the CDR3 is TGTGCCAGCAGCTTGAACAGGTACTCTGGCTACACCTTC. Translation: CASSLNRYSGYTF.

V gene TRBV3-1 (or the pseudogene TRBV3-2) combines with J gene TRBJ2-7, with D unresolved. The CDR3 spans 15 residues. CDR1 is LGHDT, CDR2 YNNKEL, per germline (reference sequence). The V gene lost 1 base and the J gene lost 0 bases, with 10 bases spanning the gap. For the CDR3, the DNA is TGTGCCAGCAGCCAAGGGCTAGAATCCTCCTACGAGCAGTACTTC. This translates into CASSQGLESSYEQYF.

The gene calls are TRBV28 and TRBJ1-2; 7 nucleotides align to TRBD1. V shed 6 bases and J 8 bases; nucleotides not matched to a gene: 6. Germline V CDR1 and CDR2: MDHEN, SYDVKM. CDR3 length: 12 amino acids. CDR3 DNA: TGTGCCAGCAGACAAACAGGGGTCGGCTACACCTTC. This sequence encodes CASRQTGVGYTF.

This clone was counted a single time. The chain joins TRBV7-8 to TRBJ1-1, with D unresolved. Looked up from germline, CDR1 is SGHVS and CDR2 is FQNEAQ. The CDR3 has 12 amino acids. The V end was cut by 5 bases, the J end by 6 bases, with 10 bases between. For the CDR3, the DNA is TGTGCCAGCAGCCCCGTACGGGCTGAAGCTTTCTTT. Its protein is CASSPVRAEAFF. Variable domain in full (rest from reference TRBV7-8 and TRBJ1-1): GAGVSQSPRYKVAKRGQDVALRCDPISGHVSLFWYQQALGQGPEFLTYFQNEAQLDKSGLPSDRFFAERPEGSVSTLKIQRTQQEDSAVYLCASSPVRAEAFFGQGTRLTVV.

The gene calls are TRBV19 and TRBJ2-2, with TRBD1 as a possible D gene (6 bases). Trimming left V 8 bases short and J 5 bases short, with 18 bases between. The CDR3 length is 15 residues. The germline CDR1 and CDR2 sequences are LNHDA and SQIVND (reference sequence). In DNA form, the CDR3 reads TGTGCCAGTCAGTACAGGGCGGACCGGACCGGGGAGCTGTTTTTT. Translated, it gives CASQYRADRTGELFF. The full variable domain, in which reference TRBV19 and TRBJ2-2 provide the parts outside the CDR3, is DGGITQSPKYLFRKEGQNVTLSCEQNLNHDAMYWYRQDPGQGLRLIYYSQIVNDFQKGDIAEGYSVSREKKESFPLTVTSAQKNPTAFYLCASQYRADRTGELFFGEGSRLTVL.

The chain carries TRBV19 and TRBJ1-2, with D possibly TRBD1 on 5 matching bases. The V and J ends lost 5 bases and 0 bases respectively, with 7 bases between them. The CDR3 spans 13 residues. CDR1 LNHDA and CDR2 SQIVND come from the germline V gene (reference sequence). In nucleotides, the CDR3 is TGTGCCAGTAGTGACAGCCCTAACTATGGCTACACCTTC. This sequence encodes CASSDSPNYGYTF.

This chain connects TRBV5-5 to TRBJ2-7; no reliable D call. The CDR3 has 16 residues. CDR1 SGHKS and CDR2 YYEKEE come from the germline V gene (reference sequence). V shed 0 bases and J shed 2 bases, with 15 bases lying between them. The CDR3 nucleotides read TGTGCCAGCAGCTTGGCCCACAGTAGACCGGCCTACGAGCAGTACTTC. Encoded protein: CASSLAHSRPAYEQYF.

The chain joins TRBV11-2 to TRBJ2-1, with 8 positions matching TRBD1. Germline CDR1 reads SGHAT; CDR2 reads FQNNGV. The CDR3 runs to 14 residues. V gave up 5 bases and J gave up 9 bases; unmatched junction bases: 9. CDR3 nucleotides: TGTGCCAGCAGCCTGTTGCAGGGGGCTAGTGAGCAGTTCTTC. Its translation is CASSLLQGASEQFF.

The chain couples TRBV9 to TRBJ2-1; 11 nucleotides agree with TRBD2. The CDR3 is 17 amino acids. Germline-derived CDR1 and CDR2 are SGDLS and YYNGEE. The junction had 8 bases not matched to a gene; V was cut back by 1 base and J by 5 bases. The CDR3 nucleotides are TGTGCCAGCAGCGTACAACCCGGGACTAGCGGACACAATGAGCAGTTCTTC. Translated: CASSVQPGTSGHNEQFF.

The chain uses TRBV4-1 and TRBJ2-7, with D possibly matching TRBD2 (6 bases). Germline V CDR1 and CDR2: MGHRA, YSYEKL. This CDR3 has 16 residues. V lost 4 bases to trimming and J lost 0 bases, with 16 bases between them. CDR3 region: CASSPDQRVTSYEQYF. The CDR3 region has the DNA TGCGCCAGCAGCCCAGATCAGCGGGTCACCTCCTACGAGCAGTACTTC.

The chain is built from TRBV10-3 and TRBJ1-2, with TRBD1 identical over 9 bases. Germline lookup yields CDR1 ENHRY and CDR2 SYGVKD. There are 17 residues in the CDR3. Trimming at V came to 0 bases and at J to 3 bases, leaving 8 bases not matched to a gene. The CDR3 protein is CAISESRGQGFYYGYTF. CDR3 sequence (DNA): TGTGCCATCAGTGAGTCCCGGGGACAGGGTTTTTACTATGGCTACACCTTC.

The chain carries TRBV2 and TRBJ2-6; the D is unclear. Germline assignment: CDR1 SNHLY and CDR2 FYNNEI. V lost 5 bases and J 1 base, leaving 6 bases between the germline ends. CDR3 length: 14 amino acids. The CDR3 sequence is CASSKESGANVLTF. CDR3 in DNA: TGTGCCAGCAGTAAGGAGTCTGGGGCCAACGTCCTGACTTTC.